This T cell receptor (beta chain) originates from a study of healthy donors' naive CD4 and CD8 T cells. A linear amplification protocol produced the TCR libraries from 500 ng of total RNA. TCRdb redid the calling of the reads with MiXCR, one entry per CDR3 protein. Here the sample spans roughly 200,000 distinct CDR3 sequences, nearly 75% being singletons. To note about this clonotype: The germline gene is not matched at one end of the junction; a read error may be the cause.

Looked up from germline, CDR1 is GTSNPN and CDR2 is SVGIG (reference sequence). CDR3 length equals 11 residues. This TCR was recovered from a pool of human donors in good health; the sample pools cells from several healthy donors. Sequenced material: naive CD4+ and CD8+ T cells sorted from blood, pooled from several donors. V and J are TRBV30 and TRBJ1-1; D is unresolved. The CDR3 loop is CAWRDPILARF. CDR3 DNA sequence: TGTGCCTGGAGGGACCCCATATTGGCCCGATTT.